Presented here are 28 T cell receptor beta chains from one specimen sequenced in a study of shared clonotypes between healthy human individuals. Profiled with immunoSEQ multiplex PCR; TCRdb holds only in-frame clones, not every one. The sample has 1.4 million or so clones, around 98.5% seen once. Sequenced material: naive CD4+ T cells sorted from blood. The subset denotes: CD45RA+ positively selected. The receptors were sampled from a man aged 25 to 45 in good health.

The chain uses TRBV6-1 and TRBJ1-5; TRBD1 matches 7 bases. Per the germline V gene, CDR1 is MNHNS and CDR2 is SASEGT. The CDR3 is 13 amino acids. J lost 5 bases, V lost 6 bases, and 4 bases had no gene match. The CDR3 DNA reads TGTGCCAGCAGAGGGGACAGCTATCAGCCCCAGCATTTT. Its translation: CASRGDSYQPQHF.

This clone is a singleton in its sample. The CDR3 is CASRRRTSGDGGEQFF. CDR3 sequence (DNA): TGTGCCAGCAGGCGGCGGACTAGCGGGGATGGAGGTGAGCAGTTCTTC. The chain employs TRBV2 and TRBJ2-1; 12 bases match TRBD2. This CDR3 spans 16 amino acids. Germline V gene data show CDR1 as SNHLY and CDR2 as FYNNEI. With 6 bases clipped from V and 9 bases from J, the junction kept 12 bases outside the gene matches.

The genes are TRBV4-3 and TRBJ2-3; no firm D call. Germline V gene lookup returns CDR1 LGHNA and CDR2 YSLEER. Trimming took 0 bases from V and 2 from J, leaving 12 bases between them. This CDR3 contains 16 residues. CDR3: CASSQEARYYTDTQYF. CDR3 bases: TGCGCCAGCAGCCAAGAGGCCAGGTACTACACAGATACGCAGTATTTT.

The V and J genes are TRBV7-8 and TRBJ2-5; unclear D gene. The germline V gene has CDR1 SGHVS and CDR2 FQNEAQ. CDR3 length: 14 amino acids. V lost 2 bases and J 5 bases, leaving 12 bases between the germline ends. The CDR3 DNA sequence: TGTGCCAGCAGCTTAAAACGTTTCGAGGAGACCCAGTACTTC. Translated, it gives CASSLKRFEETQYF.

This clone was counted a single time. The chain has TRBV5-6 and TRBJ1-2, with D possibly TRBD1 on 6 matching bases. The V gene lost 2 bases and the J gene lost 4 bases, with 12 bases spanning the gap. Per the germline V gene, CDR1 is SGHDT and CDR2 is YYEEEE. The CDR3 is made up of 14 amino acids. For the CDR3, the DNA is TGTGCCAGCAGCTTTTACACACAGGGCTATGGCTACACCTTC. Residues: CASSFYTQGYGYTF.

The genes are TRBV9 and TRBJ2-1; tentatively, D is TRBD2 (6 bases). CDR3 length equals 13 residues. Trimming took off 4 bases at V and 4 bases at J, with 9 bases between the two ends. The germline V gene encodes CDR1 SGDLS and CDR2 YYNGEE. For the CDR3, the DNA is TGTGCCAGCAGCCAAAGCGGGTACAATGAGCAGTTCTTC. Amino acids: CASSQSGYNEQFF.

The genes are TRBV10-3 and TRBJ1-3, with 8 bases identical to TRBD1. J was trimmed by 5 bases and V by 6 bases; bases with no gene match: 6. This CDR3 region has 14 residues. Germline V gene data show CDR1 as ENHRY and CDR2 as SYGVKD. In DNA form, the CDR3 reads TGTGCCATCAGCGAGGACAGGGTTCGAAACACCATATATTTT. It encodes CAISEDRVRNTIYF.

This rearrangement joins TRBV7-3 to TRBJ2-7, with TRBD2 matching 9 bases. The CDR3 has 14 residues. The trim removed 6 bases at V and 6 bases at J, leaving 9 bases unmatched. Germline CDR1 reads SGHTA; CDR2 reads FQGTGA. CDR3 sequence (DNA): TGTGCCAGCAGGTCTAGTAGCGGGAGAGGCGAGCAGTACTTC. Residues: CASRSSSGRGEQYF.

This clone appeared a single time. The chain uses TRBV28 and TRBJ2-6; TRBD1 matches at 7 bases. Germline assignment: CDR1 MDHEN and CDR2 SYDVKM. The trim removed 7 bases at V and 0 bases at J, leaving 6 bases unmatched. This CDR3 region has 16 residues. CDR3 DNA sequence: TGTGCCAGCATCGCGCAGGGGGACTCTGGGGCCAACGTCCTGACTTTC. This codes for CASIAQGDSGANVLTF.

The chain is built from TRBV28 and TRBJ2-1, with TRBD1 as a possible D gene (5 bases). The CDR3 runs to 12 residues. Trimming removed 6 bases at V and 11 bases at J, with 14 bases between. Germline CDR1 reads MDHEN; CDR2 reads SYDVKM. The CDR3, as DNA: TGTGCCAGCAGCCAACCAGGGTACCAGCAGTTCTTC. The encoded protein is CASSQPGYQQFF.

This clone was detected only once. The sample carries other DNA sequences with the same CDR3. This chain joins TRBV15 and TRBJ2-5; unclear D gene. CDR1 and CDR2 from the germline V gene are LNHNV and YYDKDF (reference sequence). V lost 0 bases, J lost 2 bases, and 4 bases lay in between. The CDR3 consists of 13 residues. In DNA, the CDR3 is TGTGCCACCAGCAGAGATCGGCAAGAGACCCAGTACTTC. Its protein is CATSRDRQETQYF.

The chain carries TRBV29-1 and TRBJ1-1, with a tentative D call TRBD1 (5 bases). Looked up from germline, CDR1 is SQVTM and CDR2 is ANQGSEA. Trimming stripped 3 bases from V and 5 bases from J, with 22 bases between. This CDR3 comprises 16 residues. This chain's CDR3 is CSVDMTSGGVGTEAFF. DNA for the CDR3: TGCAGCGTTGACATGACCAGCGGGGGGGTCGGGACTGAAGCTTTCTTT. The variable domain in full, with the rest retrieved from reference TRBV29-1 and TRBJ1-1, is SAVISQKPSRDICQRGTSLTIQCQVDSQVTMMFWYRQQPGQSLTLIATANQGSEATYESGFVIDKFPISRPNLTFSTLTVSNMSPEDSSIYLCSVDMTSGGVGTEAFFGQGTRLTVV.

The chain combines TRBV18 with TRBJ1-3, with TRBD1 identical over 11 bases. The germline CDR1 and CDR2 sequences are KGHSH and LQKENI. V gave up 8 bases and J gave up 2 bases; unmatched junction bases: 2. This CDR3 has 14 amino acids. The CDR3 reads CASGQGATGNTIYF. For the CDR3, the DNA is TGTGCCAGCGGACAGGGGGCGACTGGAAACACCATATATTTT.

CDR3 nucleotide sequence: TGTGCCAGCTCACGGGGCGCCGGGGATCAGCCCCAGCATTTT. Its protein product is CASSRGAGDQPQHF. V gene TRBV18 combines with J gene TRBJ1-5, with TRBD1 as a possible D gene (5 bases). The CDR3 is made up of 14 amino acids. Germline V gene data show CDR1 as KGHSH and CDR2 as LQKENI. The V end was cut by 4 bases, the J end by 5 bases, with 12 bases between.

The chain joins TRBV2 to TRBJ1-2; no clear D gene. The CDR3 extends over 16 amino acids. CDR1 and CDR2 (germline): SNHLY, FYNNEI. The ends were cut back, 3 bases at V and 5 bases at J, with 19 bases in the middle. The CDR3 sequence: CASSEREFSAWYGYTF. CDR3 bases: TGTGCCAGCAGTGAGAGGGAGTTTTCAGCTTGGTATGGCTACACCTTC. The entire variable domain, with the rest obtained from reference TRBV2 and TRBJ1-2, is as follows: EPEVTQTPSHQVTQMGQEVILRCVPISNHLYFYWYRQILGQKVEFLVSFYNNEISEKSEIFDDQFSVERPDGSNFTLKIRSTKLEDSAMYFCASSEREFSAWYGYTFGSGTRLTVV.

Details on this clone: Different DNA sequences within this sample yield the same CDR3. The V gene is TRBV6-5, the J gene TRBJ1-2; 8 bases are shared with TRBD1. From germline, CDR1 is MNHEY and CDR2 SVGAGI. J lost 8 bases, V lost 5 bases, and 4 bases had no gene match. The CDR3 consists of 12 residues. CDR3 region: CASSGQGYGYTF. CDR3 DNA sequence: TGTGCCAGCAGTGGACAGGGTTACGGCTACACCTTC.

This clone was recorded only once. The gene calls are TRBV28 and TRBJ2-3, with D possibly being TRBD2 (5 bases). CDR1 MDHEN and CDR2 SYDVKM come from the germline V gene. The V end was cut by 1 base, the J end by 5 bases, with 10 bases between. The CDR3 spans 14 residues. CDR3 nucleotide sequence: TGTGCCAGCAGTTTATTGCTAGCAAGAGATACGCAGTATTTT. Translation: CASSLLLARDTQYF.

The J gene is TRBJ1-5, the V gene TRBV7-6; 9 nucleotides match TRBD1. CDR1 is SGHVS and CDR2 is FNYEAQ in the germline V gene. After removal of 5 bases from V and 1 base from J, the junction contained 3 bases not matched to a gene. This CDR3 spans 15 amino acids. The CDR3 protein is CASSKDRGSNQPQHF. CDR3 nucleotide sequence: TGTGCCAGCAGCAAGGACAGGGGAAGCAATCAGCCCCAGCATTTT.

V usage is TRBV18 and J usage is TRBJ2-5; D call uncertain. This CDR3 has 14 amino acids. V was pared by 6 bases and J by 0 bases, with 11 bases between. CDR1 and CDR2 from the germline V gene are KGHSH and LQKENI. This CDR3 is CASSLRDYQETQYF. The CDR3 DNA reads TGTGCCAGCTCGCTCAGAGATTACCAAGAGACCCAGTACTTC.

The chain couples TRBV9 to TRBJ2-7; 8 positions match TRBD1. CDR3 length: 15 amino acids. Per the germline V gene, CDR1 is SGDLS and CDR2 is YYNGEE. Trimming took 0 bases from V and 6 from J; bases not matched to a gene: 8. The CDR3 is CASSVDSTGTGEQYF. The CDR3 DNA reads TGTGCCAGCAGCGTAGACTCCACCGGGACAGGCGAGCAGTACTTC.

The V and J genes are TRBV4-2 and TRBJ2-1; 8 nucleotides align to TRBD2. The CDR3 is 17 residues long. The J segment lost 3 bases and the V segment lost 0 bases, leaving 7 bases of the junction unmatched. Germline CDR1 reads LGHNA; CDR2 reads YNFKEQ. The CDR3 spells CASSQDGSGSDYNEQFF. The DNA of the CDR3 is TGTGCCAGCAGCCAAGATGGGAGCGGGAGTGACTACAATGAGCAGTTCTTC.

The chain is built from TRBV11-2 and TRBJ2-2; D gene ambiguous. Germline CDR1 is SGHAT and CDR2 is FQNNGV. This CDR3 comprises 16 residues. Deletions cut 0 bases from V and 0 bases from J, with 8 bases between. CDR3 in DNA: TGTGCCAGCAGCTTAGAGCCGGTTACGAACACCGGGGAGCTGTTTTTT. As protein: CASSLEPVTNTGELFF.

The table lists this clone with a count of one. The chain combines TRBV2 with TRBJ2-7; D is possibly TRBD1 or TRBD2 (5 bases each). The CDR3 length is 14 residues. Looked up from germline, CDR1 is SNHLY and CDR2 is FYNNEI. The V and J ends lost 6 bases and 4 bases respectively, with 16 bases between them. In nucleotides, the CDR3 is TGTGCCAGCAGGGCCGGGGCCTACGTATACGAGCAGTACTTC. Protein sequence: CASRAGAYVYEQYF.

This clone was recorded once. Different DNA sequences within this sample yield the same CDR3. This sequence joins TRBV18 and TRBJ1-1; maybe TRBD1 (5 bases). V lost 1 base and J 1 base, leaving 7 bases between the germline ends. The CDR3 has 14 residues. Germline-derived CDR1 and CDR2 are KGHSH and LQKENI. This chain's CDR3 is CASSPQGPNTEAFF. CDR3 DNA sequence: TGTGCCAGCTCACCACAGGGACCGAACACTGAAGCTTTCTTT.

J is TRBJ2-7 and V is TRBV2, with D maybe TRBD1 (6 bases). Germline CDR1 is SNHLY and CDR2 is FYNNEI. Trimming stripped 3 bases from V and 5 bases from J, with 14 bases between. The CDR3 has 14 amino acids. Here the CDR3 reads CASSDRSGANEQYF. DNA for the CDR3: TGTGCCAGCAGTGATCGGTCAGGGGCTAACGAGCAGTACTTC. The whole variable domain, remainder taken from reference TRBV2 and TRBJ2-7, is EPEVTQTPSHQVTQMGQEVILRCVPISNHLYFYWYRQILGQKVEFLVSFYNNEISEKSEIFDDQFSVERPDGSNFTLKIRSTKLEDSAMYFCASSDRSGANEQYFGPGTRLTVT.

J is TRBJ1-1 and V is TRBV6-5; D might be TRBD1 (6 bases). Germline loops: CDR1 MNHEY, CDR2 SVGAGI. V was shortened by 6 bases and J by 1 base, with 12 bases between the two germline ends. There are 14 residues in the CDR3. The CDR3 DNA sequence: TGTGCCAGCAGCACAGGGTTGGGGAACACTGAAGCTTTCTTT. This sequence encodes CASSTGLGNTEAFF.

The rearrangement uses TRBV5-1 and TRBJ2-1, with 8 nucleotides matching TRBD2. The CDR3 length is 15 residues. The J segment lost 4 bases and the V segment lost 2 bases, leaving 5 bases of the junction unmatched. CDR1 SGHRS and CDR2 YFSETQ come from the germline V gene. CDR3 sequence reads: CASSFQLAEYNEQFF. The CDR3 DNA reads as TGCGCCAGCAGCTTCCAACTAGCGGAATACAATGAGCAGTTCTTC.

This chain joins TRBV11-2 and TRBJ1-3; no reliable D call. Germline CDR1 and CDR2: SGHAT and FQNNGV. The CDR3 length is 15 residues. The V end was cut by 5 bases, the J end by 5 bases, with 16 bases between. CDR3 coding DNA: TGTGCCAGCAGCCTTCCCGCTCCGTTCAGAAACACCATATATTTT. Encoded protein: CASSLPAPFRNTIYF.